Listed here is a single TCR beta chain. Its matching antigen is unknown. Primers for the PCR totalled 60 Vbeta and 13 Jbeta. TCRdb's table, derived via immunoSEQ multiplex PCR, lists solely in-frame clones and lacks some. Of under 80,000 clones in the sample, around three quarters were seen once. When sampled, the donors appeared nominally healthy, though they likely had unrecorded immune exposures. The data originate from a study of cytomegalovirus exposure and HLA in healthy donors. Study conclusions and caveats: Later, TCR association rates were found to vary by HLA locus, highest for DRB1 and lowest for HLA-C.

Germline CDR1 LNHDA, CDR2 SQIVND (reference sequence). The CDR3 sequence is 15 residues long. Trimming shortened V by 5 bases and J by 3 bases, and 17 bases separated the two germline ends. The TCR was taken from a woman aged 40 to 50 in good health and CMV-seronegative. Material: PBMCs. The rearrangement joins TRBV19 to TRBJ2-7, with D possibly matching TRBD1 (5 bases). The CDR3 here is CASSARNQGNYEQYF. The CDR3 DNA reads as TGTGCCAGTAGTGCCAGAAACCAGGGAAACTACGAGCAGTACTTC.